The 31 T cell receptor beta chains presented below share a single source sample, sequenced in a study of tumor-infiltrating lymphocytes in localized non-small cell lung cancer. Clones were read by immunoSEQ multiplex PCR, and TCRdb kept only the in-frame ones, dropping some. The top ten clones hold under 15% of a sample with 20,000 to 30,000 clones, roughly 71% of them seen once. What was sequenced was lung tumor tissue. These receptors were collected from a human donor with non-small cell lung cancer.

The CDR3 nucleotides are TGTGCCAGCAGGGCGGCATTTGGGCAGTACTTC. As protein: CASRAAFGQYF. This chain links TRBV11-2 with TRBJ2-7; D not resolved. The germline V and J ends were trimmed by 6 bases and 9 bases, with 12 bases remaining between them. The CDR3 has 11 amino acids. Looked up from germline, CDR1 is SGHAT and CDR2 is FQNNGV.

V and J are TRBV29-1 and TRBJ2-1, with D perhaps TRBD2 (5 bases). The CDR3 is made up of 15 amino acids. Germline V gives CDR1 SQVTM, CDR2 ANQGSEA. V lost 2 bases and J 0 bases, leaving 11 bases between the germline ends. The CDR3 region has the DNA TGCAGCGTTGAACGCCGGGATCGCTCCTACAATGAGCAGTTCTTC. Translated, it gives CSVERRDRSYNEQFF.

The chain recombines TRBV5-4 with TRBJ2-7; D is uncertain. The CDR3 loop spans 13 amino acids. CDR1 and CDR2 from the germline V gene are SGHNT and YYREEE (reference sequence). Trimming pared 2 bases from V and 6 bases from J, leaving 12 bases between. CDR3 sequence: CASSFPSKSEQYF. CDR3 nucleotides: TGTGCCAGCAGCTTTCCCTCGAAATCCGAGCAGTACTTC.

This clone was found once. The rearrangement links TRBV19 to TRBJ1-2; no definite D call. Germline V gives CDR1 LNHDA, CDR2 SQIVND (reference sequence). The length of the CDR3 is 11 residues. V was shortened by 7 bases and J by 5 bases, with 8 bases between the two germline ends. The DNA of the CDR3 is TGTGCCAGTATGGATGGGTATGGCTACACCTTC. Translating it yields CASMDGYGYTF. The full variable domain, with the rest looked up from reference TRBV19 and TRBJ1-2, is DGGITQSPKYLFRKEGQNVTLSCEQNLNHDAMYWYRQDPGQGLRLIYYSQIVNDFQKGDIAEGYSVSREKKESFPLTVTSAQKNPTAFYLCASMDGYGYTFGSGTRLTVV.

The J gene is TRBJ2-7, the V gene TRBV5-1; 15 bases align to TRBD2. This CDR3 has 16 amino acids. CDR1 is SGHRS, CDR2 YFSETQ, per germline. J lost 5 bases, V lost 4 bases, and 7 bases had no gene match. The CDR3 coding sequence is TGCGCCAGCAGCCCAGGACTAGCGGGAGGGAGGAACGAGCAGTACTTC. This sequence encodes CASSPGLAGGRNEQYF.

V usage is TRBV7-9 and J usage is TRBJ2-1; D unclear. Germline V gene sequence: CDR1 SEHNR, CDR2 FQNEAQ (reference sequence). There are 12 residues in the CDR3. V dropped 0 bases and J dropped 10 bases, with 7 bases sitting between them. The CDR3 region is CASSLAADEQFF. CDR3 in DNA: TGTGCCAGCAGCTTAGCGGCAGACGAGCAGTTCTTC.

Many counts were recorded for this clone. The chain uses TRBV15 and TRBJ2-3, with D possibly matching TRBD1 (6 bases). Trimming cost V 1 base and J 1 base, with 6 bases left between them. CDR3 length equals 14 residues. Looked up from germline, CDR1 is LNHNV and CDR2 is YYDKDF (reference sequence). CDR3 sequence reads: CATSRGTGTDTQYF. In nucleotides, the CDR3 is TGTGCCACCAGCAGAGGGACAGGCACAGATACGCAGTATTTT.

The chain couples TRBV11-2 to TRBJ1-5; the D is unclear. Germline V gives CDR1 SGHAT, CDR2 FQNNGV. The CDR3 consists of 13 residues. V lost 1 base and J lost 1, with 2 bases in between. In nucleotides, the CDR3 is TGTGCCAGCAGCTTAGGGAGCAATCAGCCCCAGCATTTT. This codes for CASSLGSNQPQHF.

The chain has TRBV14 and TRBJ2-5; no firm D call. The assigned J gene may be wrong: the sequence end matches TRBJ2-7 better. Germline values: CDR1 SGHDN, CDR2 FVKESK. The CDR3 has 14 amino acids. The CDR3 coding sequence is TGTGCCAGCAGCGCCGGAACTCTACGCTACGAGCAGTACTTC. As protein: CASSAGTLRYEQYF.

V and J are TRBV28 and TRBJ1-1, with D perhaps TRBD1 (6 bases). Trimming shortened V by 8 bases and J by 4 bases, and 20 bases separated the two germline ends. Germline CDR1 reads MDHEN; CDR2 reads SYDVKM. This CDR3 comprises 15 residues. In nucleotides, the CDR3 is TGTGCCAGCCTATCCGCCGGGACACAAGGCACTGAAGCTTTCTTT. Its translation is CASLSAGTQGTEAFF.

This clone is labeled medium-sized. This chain connects TRBV11-2 to TRBJ1-4, with D unresolved. Trimming cost V 5 bases and J 1 base, with 11 bases left between them. The CDR3 length is 15 residues. Germline CDR1 SGHAT, CDR2 FQNNGV. The CDR3 loop reads CASSPPGVTNEKLFF. CDR3 nucleotides: TGTGCCAGCAGCCCGCCCGGGGTAACTAATGAAAAACTGTTTTTT.

The count of this clone is one. This rearrangement joins TRBV27 to TRBJ1-2, with D maybe TRBD1 (5 bases). CDR1 is MNHEY and CDR2 is SMNVEV in the germline V gene (reference sequence). The ends were cut back, 7 bases at V and 4 bases at J, with 19 bases in the middle. The CDR3 length is 15 residues. CDR3 bases: TGTGCCAGCACCCCGGGCAGGGCCAAAGGCTATGGCTACACCTTC. Encoded protein: CASTPGRAKGYGYTF.

This clone occurred a few times. The rearrangement links TRBV29-1 to TRBJ1-1; no clear D. This CDR3 is built from 11 residues. Per germline, CDR1 SQVTM and CDR2 ANQGSEA. Trimming removed 6 bases at V and 1 base at J, with 6 bases between. This CDR3 is CSVRENTEAFF. CDR3 bases: TGCAGCGTCCGGGAGAACACTGAAGCTTTCTTT.

Concerning this clone itself: One end of the junction varies from germline; a read error may be responsible. CDR3 in DNA: TGTGCCAGCAGCCAGGACAGATCATTTAGGTCATTC. This sequence encodes CASSQDRSFRSF. The chain employs TRBV14 and TRBJ1-2; D might be TRBD1 (6 bases). The CDR3 length is 12 residues. The germline V gene has CDR1 SGHDN and CDR2 FVKESK. Full variable domain (remainder filled in from reference TRBV14 and TRBJ1-2): EAGVTQFPSHSVIEKGQTVTLRCDPISGHDNLYWYRRVMGKEIKFLLHFVKESKQDESGMPNNRFLAERTGGTYSTLKVQPAELEDSGVYFCASSQDRSFRSFGSGTRLTVV.

This clone showed up just a few times. This chain uses TRBV28 with TRBJ2-7, with D possibly being TRBD1 (6 bases). This CDR3 contains 13 residues. The germline V gene has CDR1 MDHEN and CDR2 SYDVKM. Trimming shortened V by 5 bases and J by 12 bases, and 20 bases separated the two germline ends. CDR3 amino acids: CASSLLFGTLWYF. Here the CDR3 DNA reads TGTGCCAGCAGTCTTCTCTTTGGGACACTCTGGTACTTC. Complete variable domain (other parts from reference TRBV28 and TRBJ2-7): DVKVTQSSRYLVKRTGEKVFLECVQDMDHENMFWYRQDPGLGLRLIYFSYDVKMKEKGDIPEGYSVSREKKERFSLILESASTNQTSMYLCASSLLFGTLWYFGPGTRLTVT.

V is TRBV30 and J is TRBJ1-2; D gene unclear. This CDR3 is 16 amino acids long. V was cut by 1 base and J by 6 bases, with 21 bases left in between. Germline values: CDR1 GTSNPN, CDR2 SVGIG (reference sequence). CDR3 coding DNA: TGTGCCTGGAGTGGGTGGACGGGCATTCTAAGTGATGGCTACACCTTC. Protein: CAWSGWTGILSDGYTF. Complete variable domain (other parts from reference TRBV30 and TRBJ1-2): SQTIHQWPATLVQPVGSPLSLECTVEGTSNPNLYWYRQAAGRGLQLLFYSVGIGQISSEVPQNLSASRPQDRQFILSSKKLLLSDSGFYLCAWSGWTGILSDGYTFGSGTRLTVV.

This clone came up once. This sequence joins TRBV19 and TRBJ2-7, with 7 bases that match TRBD1. The germline V gene has CDR1 LNHDA and CDR2 SQIVND (reference sequence). The J segment lost 7 bases and the V segment lost 1 base, leaving 7 bases of the junction unmatched. The CDR3 loop spans 14 amino acids. CDR3 coding DNA: TGTGCCAGTAGTATAGCGACAGGGCCTGGAGAGCAGTACTTC. Translation: CASSIATGPGEQYF.

The chain is built from TRBV7-2 and TRBJ2-1; TRBD2 agrees at 8 bases. Germline CDR1 reads SGHTA; CDR2 reads FQGNSA. Trimming took 6 bases from V and 14 from J; bases not matched to a gene: 9. The CDR3 covers 12 residues. The CDR3 coding sequence is TGTGCCAGCAGTTTCACCGGGACTAGGGAGTTCTTC. Encoded protein: CASSFTGTREFF.

CDR3 sequence: CSVRTSNEKLFF. For the CDR3, the DNA is TGCAGCGTCCGGACAAGCAATGAAAAACTGTTTTTT. This chain links TRBV29-1 with TRBJ1-4; TRBD1 is a possible D gene (5 bases). The CDR3 extends over 12 amino acids. Trimming removed 6 bases at V and 5 bases at J, with 10 bases between. Germline V CDR1 and CDR2: SQVTM, ANQGSEA. Combining the CDR3 with reference TRBV29-1 and TRBJ1-4 gives the whole variable domain SAVISQKPSRDICQRGTSLTIQCQVDSQVTMMFWYRQQPGQSLTLIATANQGSEATYESGFVIDKFPISRPNLTFSTLTVSNMSPEDSSIYLCSVRTSNEKLFFGSGTQLSVL.

The rearrangement joins TRBV4-1 to TRBJ2-7; 13 nucleotides align to TRBD2. Germline values: CDR1 MGHRA, CDR2 YSYEKL. The CDR3 has 16 amino acids. Germline trimming cut 4 bases from V and 5 bases from J; bases unmatched to any gene: 8. The chain's CDR3 is CASSRLGLAGDNEQYF. For the CDR3, the DNA is TGCGCCAGCAGCCGCTTAGGACTAGCGGGAGATAACGAGCAGTACTTC.

J is TRBJ2-3 and V is TRBV11-2; D is ambiguous. V dropped 8 bases and J dropped 3 bases, with 6 bases sitting between them. The V gene's germline CDR1 is SGHAT and CDR2 FQNNGV. This CDR3 is built from 11 residues. The CDR3 protein is CASRRTDTQYF. CDR3 DNA: TGTGCCAGCCGCCGGACAGATACGCAGTATTTT.

The V gene is TRBV7-2, the J gene TRBJ1-2; a possible D gene is TRBD1 (5 bases). This CDR3 is 14 amino acids long. V dropped 5 bases and J dropped 8 bases, with 18 bases sitting between them. Germline V gene sequence: CDR1 SGHTA, CDR2 FQGNSA. This chain's CDR3 is CASSLGKGGGGYTF. CDR3 DNA: TGTGCCAGCAGCCTAGGAAAGGGTGGGGGAGGCTACACCTTC.

V is TRBV10-3 and J is TRBJ2-7; a weak D match, TRBD1 (6 bases). The V gene lost 2 bases and the J gene lost 0 bases, with 8 bases spanning the gap. This CDR3 contains 14 residues. From germline, CDR1 is ENHRY and CDR2 SYGVKD. The CDR3 coding sequence is TGTGCCATCAGTGAGAGGACAGCCTCCTACGAGCAGTACTTC. Its protein is CAISERTASYEQYF.

The V call is TRBV30, the J call TRBJ2-7; TRBD1 agrees at 7 bases. The CDR3 is made up of 15 amino acids. V lost 0 bases to trimming and J lost 5 bases; unmatched junction nucleotides: 10. Germline V gene lookup returns CDR1 GTSNPN and CDR2 SVGIG (reference sequence). CDR3 coding DNA: TGTGCCTGGAGTGTACGGGACAGATTGGTGAACGAGCAGTACTTC. It yields the protein CAWSVRDRLVNEQYF.

The rearrangement uses TRBV20-1 and TRBJ1-2, with 7 nucleotides matching TRBD1. Germline V lookup: CDR1 DFQATT, CDR2 SNEGSKA (reference sequence). The CDR3 runs 11 residues. V lost 6 bases, J lost 5 bases, and 3 bases stayed unmatched. The CDR3 DNA reads TGCAGTGCGACAGGGCGGTATGGCTACACCTTC. Translated: CSATGRYGYTF.

This chain connects TRBV28 to TRBJ2-6; D is unresolved. Germline V gives CDR1 MDHEN, CDR2 SYDVKM. The CDR3 extends over 15 amino acids. V gave up 9 bases and J gave up 4 bases, with 16 bases separating them. The CDR3 protein is CASRRVGSGANVLTF. The CDR3 DNA follows: TGTGCCAGTCGCCGGGTAGGATCGGGGGCCAACGTCCTGACTTTC. Together with reference TRBV28 and TRBJ2-6, the CDR3 gives the full variable domain: DVKVTQSSRYLVKRTGEKVFLECVQDMDHENMFWYRQDPGLGLRLIYFSYDVKMKEKGDIPEGYSVSREKKERFSLILESASTNQTSMYLCASRRVGSGANVLTFGAGSRLTVL.

This clone was found a few times. The chain joins TRBV6-1 to TRBJ2-4; 9 bases map to TRBD1. The V gene's germline CDR1 is MNHNS and CDR2 SASEGT. Losses at the gene ends were 1 base for V and 0 bases for J; bases not matched to a gene: 4. The CDR3 length is 17 residues. The CDR3 reads CASSEEQGALAKNIQYF. The CDR3, as DNA: TGTGCCAGCAGTGAAGAACAGGGGGCTTTAGCCAAAAACATTCAGTACTTC.

This clone was counted between two and nine times. The V gene is TRBV19, the J gene TRBJ1-1; D unresolved. Germline values: CDR1 LNHDA, CDR2 SQIVND (reference sequence). The CDR3 has 13 amino acids. The V and J ends lost 0 bases and 6 bases respectively, with 8 bases between them. CDR3 sequence (DNA): TGTGCCAGTAGTATAGACCCCAACGCTGAAGCTTTCTTT. It is translated as CASSIDPNAEAFF.

The chain links TRBV27 to TRBJ1-1; 8 bases match TRBD1. The CDR3 runs 16 residues. CDR1 MNHEY and CDR2 SMNVEV come from the germline V gene (reference sequence). V trimming: 3 bases; J trimming: 3 bases; junction bases outside the gene matches: 9. CDR3 coding DNA: TGTGCCAGCAGTTTGGACAGGGTAGTTTCCGACACTGAAGCTTTCTTT. This sequence encodes CASSLDRVVSDTEAFF.

V usage is TRBV11-2 and J usage is TRBJ2-1; 8 nucleotides match TRBD1. Germline trimming cut 2 bases from V and 8 bases from J; bases unmatched to any gene: 5. CDR3 length equals 14 residues. Germline loops: CDR1 SGHAT, CDR2 FQNNGV. Written as DNA, the CDR3 is TGTGCCAGCAGCTTAAGGACAGGGTGGGATGAGCAGTTCTTC. It specifies CASSLRTGWDEQFF.

This rearrangement joins TRBV19 to TRBJ1-5, with no clear D. Germline V gene lookup returns CDR1 LNHDA and CDR2 SQIVND (reference sequence). This CDR3 contains 15 residues. V was clipped by 3 bases and J by 3 bases, with 12 bases between them. This CDR3 is CASSIGQPYNQPQHF. The CDR3 region has the DNA TGTGCCAGTAGTATTGGGCAGCCTTACAATCAGCCCCAGCATTTT.